This T cell receptor beta chain is from a study of T cells in Graves' hyperthyroidism and ophthalmopathy. About the research overall: Peripheral blood specimens were obtained at initial diagnosis, prior to any treatment.

This clonotype turned up a few times. CDR1 MNHEY and CDR2 SMNVEV come from the germline V gene (reference sequence). This CDR3 comprises 18 residues. V lost 5 bases to trimming and J lost 0 bases, with 17 bases between them. Together with thyroid ultrasound, orbital computed tomography, serum thyroxine and TRAb, clinical symptoms were used for diagnoses. Using RNA transcripts as the source, TCR beta CDR3 regions were amplified. In the first-round RT-PCR of the TCR CDR3, the HTBI primer set was used. MiXCR, run by TCRdb on the multiplex PCR reads, gives a single entry per CDR3 protein. The sample has about half a million distinct CDR3 sequences; just under 20% are singletons.

V is TRBV27 and J is TRBJ2-6; weak D call: TRBD1 (6 bases). Specimen: blood. This clonotype originated in a middle-aged man with Graves' ophthalmopathy. CDR3 DNA: TGTGCCAGCAGTCTTCTCCAGGGGTCGCTCTCTGGGGCCAACGTCCTGACTTTC. Residues: CASSLLQGSLSGANVLTF.